The TCR beta chain described here comes from a study of CD8 T cells in ankylosing spondylitis. TCRdb fed the 5' RACE reads into MiXCR, producing one record per CDR3 protein. Counted here are around 300,000 distinct CDR3 sequences, over 12% occurring once; the ten biggest clones make up 0.95% to 1.4%. The V segment lost 4 bases and the J segment 5 bases; nucleotides outside the gene matches: 11. Germline V lookup: CDR1 SGDLS, CDR2 YYNGEE. The CDR3 sequence is 16 residues long. Sequencing used blood, either unsorted or a sorted T cell fraction (not recorded which). J is TRBJ2-1 and V is TRBV9; 8 bases line up with TRBD2. This TCR was recovered from a male donor with ankylosing spondylitis or in good health (not recorded which). This CDR3 reads CASSPLRTSPDNEQFF. In nucleotides, the CDR3 is TGTGCCAGCAGCCCCCTCAGGACTAGCCCTGACAATGAGCAGTTCTTC.